Described below is a single T cell receptor (beta chain) sequence and its context. The TRB libraries of cDNA were built by UMI-labeled 5' RACE. TCRdb processed the 5' RACE reads again and assigns one entry to each CDR3 protein, with no DNA. Listed are around 57,000 distinct CDR3 sequences; around 20% falls within the top ten. These data belong to a study of CXCR3-negative and CXCR3-positive naive CD8 T cells. Germline V gene lookup returns CDR1 MDHEN and CDR2 SYDVKM. CDR3 length: 14 residues. The J gene is TRBJ1-2, the V gene TRBV28. The sample taken for sequencing was memory CD8+ T cells from blood. The clonotype originates from a human donor in good health. Some clones in this sample may be carry-over from other donors' samples. CDR3: CASSFRGWDYGYTF.